The rows below give T cell receptor beta chains drawn from one sample of a study of T-cell memory formation after mild COVID-19. Each CDR3 protein is one row after TCRdb ran MiXCR on the 5' RACE reads. The sample lists hundreds of thousands of distinct CDR3 sequences; under 15% were seen once. What was sequenced was PBMCs or a T cell subset sorted from them (not recorded which). These receptors were collected from a man in his late teens or twenties who had mild COVID-19 (a few samples of this study predate the infection). Cell type and time point are not known. Both conserved end residues are part of each CDR3. D genes are given only for firm matches. Size is stated for part of the rows, as once, few or many counts, or as a class when the clone is expanded.

j_call	d_call	clone_size	v_call	cdr3_aa	cdr3_nt
TRBJ2-7	TRBD2	.	TRBV9	CASSVGGGSPPVNEQYF	TGTGCCAGCAGCGTTGGGGGAGGGTCTCCCCCAGTGAACGAGCAGTACTTC
TRBJ2-7	.	.	TRBV15	CATSIRSSYEQYF	TGTGCCACCAGCATCCGGAGCTCCTACGAGCAGTACTTC
TRBJ2-7	.	few	TRBV12-3/TRBV12-4	CASCSIPGPPGPYEQYF	TGTGCCAGCTGCTCCATCCCGGGCCCCCCGGGACCCTACGAGCAGTACTTC
TRBJ2-2	.	once	TRBV7-2	CASSLSPLALGTGELFF	TGTGCCAGCAGCTTATCCCCATTAGCCCTGGGCACCGGGGAGCTGTTTTTT
TRBJ2-3	.	many	TRBV7-2	CASCHEGRSTDTQYF	TGTGCCAGCTGCCATGAGGGCCGTAGCACAGATACGCAGTATTTT
TRBJ2-7	.	few	TRBV20-1	CSARGTVVEEQYF	TGCAGTGCTAGAGGCACGGTGGTCGAGGAGCAGTACTTC
TRBJ2-7	.	.	TRBV14	CASSLPEGSGTYEQYF	TGTGCCAGCAGCCTGCCGGAGGGAAGCGGAACCTACGAGCAGTACTTC
TRBJ2-7	.	few	TRBV29-1	CSVVRTNSYEQYF	TGCAGCGTTGTAAGGACAAATTCCTACGAGCAGTACTTC
TRBJ2-2	TRBD1	few	TRBV7-2	CASGPGGRVGELFF	TGTGCCAGCGGTCCAGGGGGCCGTGTCGGGGAGCTGTTTTTT
TRBJ2-1	.	many	TRBV12-3/TRBV12-4	CASRPGQAYNEQFF	TGTGCCAGCAGGCCGGGACAAGCATACAATGAGCAGTTCTTC
TRBJ2-1	TRBD1	.	TRBV4-3	CASTPRWTGGNEQFF	TGCGCCAGCACGCCCCGTTGGACAGGGGGAAATGAGCAGTTCTTC
TRBJ1-2	.	few	TRBV5-1	CASSLDGSLEGYTF	TGCGCCAGCAGCTTGGATGGCAGCCTTGAAGGCTACACCTTC
TRBJ1-6	.	.	TRBV7-2	CASSLGDRAWYGSPLHF	TGTGCCAGCAGCTTAGGGGACCGAGCGTGGTATGGTTCACCCCTCCACTTT
TRBJ1-2	.	many	TRBV6-6	CASSDGGEGGNYGYTF	TGTGCCAGCAGTGACGGAGGGGAAGGGGGTAACTATGGCTACACCTTC
TRBJ2-7	.	many	TRBV10-3	CAIRPASAAYEQYF	TGTGCCATCCGACCGGCCTCGGCGGCGTACGAGCAGTACTTC
TRBJ2-3	.	.	TRBV29-1	CSVVETGNMADTQYF	TGCAGCGTCGTCGAAACAGGGAATATGGCAGATACGCAGTATTTT
TRBJ2-3	.	many	TRBV12-3/TRBV12-4	CASSLALTRDKSQYF	TGTGCCAGCAGTTTAGCGCTAACCAGAGATAAATCGCAGTATTTT
TRBJ2-7	.	few	TRBV5-1	CASSLGDTYEQYF	TGCGCCAGCAGCTTGGGGGATACCTACGAGCAGTACTTC
TRBJ1-5	.	.	TRBV27	CASRWGVGQPQHF	TGTGCCAGCCGGTGGGGGGTAGGACAGCCCCAGCATTTT
TRBJ1-1	.	.	TRBV29-1	CSAVGEEAFF	TGCAGCGCCGTAGGGGAGGAAGCTTTCTTT
TRBJ2-3	.	many	TRBV7-3	CASSLEAGTQYF	TGTGCCAGCAGCCTGGAGGCGGGTACGCAGTATTTT
TRBJ2-1	.	.	TRBV7-2	CASSLVPAGAYNEQFF	TGTGCCAGCAGCTTAGTTCCGGCAGGAGCTTACAATGAGCAGTTCTTC
TRBJ1-6	.	few	TRBV6-5	CASSLVGGLWESSYNSPLHF	TGTGCCAGCAGTTTGGTCGGGGGGCTTTGGGAGAGCTCCTATAATTCACCCCTCCACTTT
TRBJ2-1	TRBD2	.	TRBV12-3/TRBV12-4	CASSLRLRGGANEQFF	TGTGCCAGCAGTTTACGTCTGCGCGGGGGGGCAAATGAGCAGTTCTTC
TRBJ1-5	.	few	TRBV20-1	CSARVGSQPQHF	TGCAGTGCTAGAGTAGGTTCCCAGCCCCAGCATTTT
TRBJ2-3	.	many	TRBV29-1	CSVDRSDTQYF	TGCAGCGTTGACAGGTCAGATACGCAGTATTTT
TRBJ1-4	TRBD1	.	TRBV7-2	CATRGTGDEKLFF	TGTGCGACCAGGGGGACAGGGGACGAAAAACTGTTTTTT
TRBJ2-2	.	few	TRBV6-2/TRBV6-3	CATGLDDYTGELFF	TGTGCCACCGGACTCGACGATTACACCGGGGAGCTGTTTTTT
TRBJ1-1	.	few	TRBV18	CASSPPSGPLETEAFF	TGTGCCAGCTCACCCCCAAGTGGCCCCTTGGAAACTGAAGCTTTCTTT
TRBJ1-6	.	.	TRBV5-1	CASSLTPSSYNSPLHF	TGCGCCAGCAGCTTAACGCCGAGCTCCTATAATTCACCCCTCCACTTT
TRBJ1-1	.	.	TRBV18	CASSLGSGTNTEAFF	TGTGCCAGCTCACTGGGGTCAGGGACGAACACTGAAGCTTTCTTT
TRBJ1-1	.	few	TRBV29-1	CSAAGVNTEAFF	TGCAGCGCCGCAGGGGTGAACACTGAAGCTTTCTTT
TRBJ2-5	TRBD1	many	TRBV10-3	CAIQQGQAGLETQYF	TGTGCCATCCAGCAGGGACAGGCTGGTTTGGAGACCCAGTACTTC
TRBJ2-1	.	few	TRBV6-2/TRBV6-3	CASSQRSYNEQFF	TGTGCCAGCAGTCAGAGGTCCTACAATGAGCAGTTCTTC
TRBJ1-4	TRBD1	.	TRBV12-3/TRBV12-4	CASSKGAQELFF	TGTGCCAGCAGTAAGGGGGCGCAGGAACTGTTTTTT
TRBJ2-5	.	few	TRBV6-2/TRBV6-3	CASSYRAAGQETQYF	TGTGCCAGCAGTTACCGTGCGGCGGGCCAAGAGACCCAGTACTTC
TRBJ2-3	.	.	TRBV7-6	CASKNLVGDGTDTQYF	TGTGCCAGCAAAAACCTTGTGGGGGATGGCACAGATACGCAGTATTTT
TRBJ2-1	TRBD2	many	TRBV7-6	CASSLGSSGTYNEQFF	TGTGCCAGCAGCTTGGGTTCTAGCGGAACCTACAATGAGCAGTTCTTC
TRBJ1-2	TRBD1	once	TRBV6-6	CASRTQGVGYGYTF	TGTGCCAGCAGGACCCAGGGGGTCGGCTATGGCTACACCTTC
TRBJ2-3	.	.	TRBV7-9	CASSSMLYRGGDTQYF	TGTGCCAGCAGCTCTATGCTATACAGGGGAGGAGATACGCAGTATTTT
TRBJ2-3	TRBD2	.	TRBV12-3/TRBV12-4	CASSPLAGSADTQYF	TGTGCCAGCAGCCCACTAGCGGGGAGTGCAGATACGCAGTATTTT
TRBJ1-5	.	.	TRBV2	CASSENWGQPQHF	TGTGCCAGCAGTGAAAATTGGGGACAGCCCCAGCATTTT
TRBJ2-3	.	.	TRBV7-2	CASAQGTDTQYF	TGTGCCAGCGCACAGGGCACAGATACGCAGTATTTT
TRBJ2-1	TRBD2	few	TRBV24-1	CATSGTSGGPYNEQFF	TGTGCCACTAGTGGGACTAGCGGGGGACCCTACAATGAGCAGTTCTTC
TRBJ2-2	.	few	TRBV29-1	CSAIGDTGELFF	TGCAGCGCCATCGGGGACACCGGGGAGCTGTTTTTT
TRBJ2-2	TRBD1	few	TRBV5-1	CASSPASGTGGAGELFF	TGCGCCAGCAGCCCAGCTAGCGGGACAGGGGGAGCCGGGGAGCTGTTTTTT
TRBJ2-2	TRBD2	.	TRBV9	CASSDTSGGVSGELFF	TGTGCCAGCAGCGACACTAGCGGGGGGGTATCCGGGGAGCTGTTTTTT
TRBJ2-3	.	.	TRBV20-1	CSAGEEGTDTQYF	TGCAGTGCTGGAGAAGAGGGCACAGATACGCAGTATTTT
TRBJ2-5	.	few	TRBV5-1	CASSPRGDPETQYF	TGCGCCAGCAGCCCCCGCGGGGACCCAGAGACCCAGTACTTC
TRBJ1-4	.	many	TRBV7-6	CASSSVPAGIQTNEKLFF	TGTGCCAGCAGCTCCGTCCCAGCCGGGATCCAAACTAATGAAAAACTGTTTTTT
TRBJ1-1	.	few	TRBV5-1	CASSEAGHLNTEAFF	TGCGCCAGCAGCGAGGCGGGACACCTGAACACTGAAGCTTTCTTT
TRBJ1-1	.	.	TRBV6-2/TRBV6-3	CASSYGTANTEAFF	TGTGCCAGCAGTTACGGTACAGCGAACACTGAAGCTTTCTTT
TRBJ1-6	TRBD1	few	TRBV3-1	CASSPGTGVGNSPLHF	TGTGCCAGCAGCCCCGGGACAGGGGTGGGTAATTCACCCCTCCACTTT
TRBJ2-3	TRBD1	.	TRBV6-2/TRBV6-3	CASRGTASTDTQYF	TGTGCCAGCAGAGGGACAGCTAGCACAGATACGCAGTATTTT
TRBJ1-1	.	once	TRBV7-2	CASSLALGGLDTEAFF	TGTGCCAGCAGCTTAGCGCTAGGAGGGTTAGACACTGAAGCTTTCTTT
TRBJ2-1	.	.	TRBV4-1	CASSQDKWQVVSNEQFF	TGCGCCAGCAGCCAAGATAAATGGCAGGTTGTCTCCAATGAGCAGTTCTTC